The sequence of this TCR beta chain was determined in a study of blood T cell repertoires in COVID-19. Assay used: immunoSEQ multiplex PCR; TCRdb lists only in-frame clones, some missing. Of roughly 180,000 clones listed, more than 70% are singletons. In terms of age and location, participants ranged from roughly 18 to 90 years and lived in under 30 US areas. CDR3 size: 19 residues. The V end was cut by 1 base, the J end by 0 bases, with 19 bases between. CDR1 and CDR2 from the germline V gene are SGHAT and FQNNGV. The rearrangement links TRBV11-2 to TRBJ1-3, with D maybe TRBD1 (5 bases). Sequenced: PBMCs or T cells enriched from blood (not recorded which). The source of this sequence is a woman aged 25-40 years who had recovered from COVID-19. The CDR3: CASSLGYPGLHYSGNTIYF. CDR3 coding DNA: TGTGCCAGCAGCTTAGGATATCCAGGGCTCCACTACTCTGGAAACACCATATATTTT.